This TCR beta chain was sequenced for a study of Tregs in tolerant kidney transplant recipients. Findings of the study overall: Validation in larger populations is needed because few patients were studied.

Unstimulated regulatory T cells (CD4+CD25+CD127-), CD4+CD25- non-regulatory cells, CD4 and CD8 cells were FACS-sorted from thawed PBMCs. Data came from immunoSEQ multiplex PCR; TCRdb stores just in-frame clones and leaves some out. The sample holds 200,000 to 300,000 clones, around 82% seen once. Concerning this clone: As yet, its antigen is unknown.

This CDR3 is built from 14 residues. Germline V CDR1 and CDR2: SGHAT, FQNNGV. V lost 7 bases to trimming and J lost 3 bases; unmatched junction nucleotides: 6. The clonotype was recovered from a human donor in good health. The sample was CD4+ T cells from blood. The genes are TRBV11-2 and TRBJ2-5; 9 bases agree with TRBD1. As DNA, the CDR3 is TGTGCCAGCACCCCAACAGGGGGCGAAGAGACCCAGTACTTC. Amino acids: CASTPTGGEETQYF. Full variable domain (rest looked up from reference TRBV11-2 and TRBJ2-5): EAGVAQSPRYKIIEKRQSVAFWCNPISGHATLYWYQQILGQGPKLLIQFQNNGVVDDSQLPKDRFSAERLKGVDSTLKIQPAKLEDSAVYLCASTPTGGEETQYFGPGTRLLVL.